These 28 T cell receptor beta chains were sequenced from one sample in a study of blood T cell repertoires in COVID-19. The repertoire was sequenced with immunoSEQ multiplex PCR; TCRdb's copy has only in-frame clones and lacks some. The table has approximately 470,000 clones, about 90% seen once. The sample was PBMCs or T cells enriched from blood (not recorded which). The receptor set was obtained from a woman aged 18-30 years who had recovered from COVID-19.

This chain connects TRBV18 to TRBJ1-1; TRBD1 matches at 12 bases. Per germline, CDR1 KGHSH and CDR2 LQKENI. J was trimmed by 1 base and V by 8 bases; bases with no gene match: 8. The CDR3 extends over 16 amino acids. The CDR3 DNA follows: TGTGCCAGCAATCCGGGACAGGGGGCGTGGAACACTGAAGCTTTCTTT. Residues: CASNPGQGAWNTEAFF.

This chain links TRBV6-5 with TRBJ2-3, with 7 bases that match TRBD1. There are 15 residues in the CDR3. The J segment lost 2 bases and the V segment lost 6 bases, leaving 8 bases of the junction unmatched. Germline values: CDR1 MNHEY, CDR2 SVGAGI. CDR3 nucleotide sequence: TGTGCCAGCAGCCCAGGGACAGCACACACAGATACGCAGTATTTT. This gives the protein CASSPGTAHTDTQYF.

This rearrangement joins TRBV16 to TRBJ2-7; D uncertain. Germline lookup yields CDR1 KGHSY and CDR2 FQNENV. Trimming removed 4 bases at V and 1 base at J, with 5 bases between. This CDR3 comprises 12 residues. CDR3 sequence (DNA): TGTGCCAGCAGCCCCCTATCCTACGAGCAGTACTTC. It yields the protein CASSPLSYEQYF.

The chain has TRBV5-1 and TRBJ1-1; 8 positions match TRBD1. The germline gives CDR1 SGHRS, CDR2 YFSETQ. The CDR3 is made up of 14 amino acids. Germline trimming cut 4 bases from V and 4 bases from J; bases unmatched to any gene: 6. CDR3 nucleotides: TGCGCCAGCAGCCCGGACAGGGTTGGCACTGAAGCTTTCTTT. Translation: CASSPDRVGTEAFF.

This chain uses TRBV28 with TRBJ1-5; D not certain. This CDR3 is built from 14 residues. CDR1 is MDHEN, CDR2 SYDVKM, per germline. Trimming took 3 bases from V and 7 from J, leaving 13 bases between them. The CDR3 DNA follows: TGTGCCAGCAGTTTTCGATCGGGTGTACAGCCCCAGCATTTT. Residues: CASSFRSGVQPQHF.

V usage is TRBV10-3 and J usage is TRBJ2-7; D is ambiguous. CDR3 length: 16 residues. Looked up from germline, CDR1 is ENHRY and CDR2 is SYGVKD. With 0 bases removed from V and 2 bases from J, the gap between germline ends came to 14 bases. The CDR3 nucleotides are TGTGCCATCAGTGAGTCCGTATTGCTCCCTACCTACGAGCAGTACTTC. Encoded protein: CAISESVLLPTYEQYF.

The V call is TRBV10-3, the J call TRBJ2-5; D is perhaps TRBD2 (6 bases). The CDR3 spans 16 residues. The V end was cut by 3 bases, the J end by 1 base, with 15 bases between. Looked up from germline, CDR1 is ENHRY and CDR2 is SYGVKD. CDR3 in amino acids: CAISDSARGTQETQYF. The CDR3 nucleotides read TGTGCCATCAGTGACTCCGCTCGGGGGACCCAAGAGACCCAGTACTTC.

The chain carries TRBV12-5 and TRBJ2-5; 10 bases align to TRBD2. J was trimmed by 2 bases and V by 1 base; bases with no gene match: 1. From germline, CDR1 is LGHNT and CDR2 FRNRAP. The CDR3 spans 15 residues. The chain's CDR3 is CASGLGTSGQETQYF. The CDR3 DNA sequence: TGTGCTAGTGGTTTGGGGACTAGCGGACAAGAGACCCAGTACTTC. Using reference TRBV12-5 and TRBJ2-5 for the parts outside the CDR3, the full variable domain is DARVTQTPRHKVTEMGQEVTMRCQPILGHNTVFWYRQTMMQGLELLAYFRNRAPLDDSGMPKDRFSAEMPDATLATLKIQPSEPRDSAVYFCASGLGTSGQETQYFGPGTRLLVL.

This chain uses TRBV2 with TRBJ2-7; D is uncertain. Trimming left V 5 bases short and J 2 bases short, with 4 bases between. The germline V gene has CDR1 SNHLY and CDR2 FYNNEI. The CDR3 runs to 11 residues. The CDR3 sequence: CASSIAYEQYF. The DNA of the CDR3 is TGTGCCAGCAGTATCGCCTACGAGCAGTACTTC.

This chain uses TRBV5-1 with TRBJ1-2, with 7 bases identical to TRBD1. Germline loops: CDR1 SGHRS, CDR2 YFSETQ. Trimming cost V 2 bases and J 8 bases; bases outside gene matches: 6. This CDR3 has 13 residues. CDR3 DNA sequence: TGCGCCAGCAGCTTTGGACAGGTACAGGGCTACACCTTC. Protein product: CASSFGQVQGYTF.

The chain has TRBV19 and TRBJ1-2, with 7 nucleotides matching TRBD1. The germline V gene has CDR1 LNHDA and CDR2 SQIVND (reference sequence). This CDR3 is built from 12 residues. J gave up 6 bases and V 10 bases, and 8 bases lay outside the gene matches. The CDR3 spells CATPKGADGYTF. CDR3 in DNA: TGTGCCACCCCGAAGGGGGCGGATGGCTACACCTTC.

This rearrangement joins TRBV2 to TRBJ1-1; D unresolved. V lost 3 bases, J lost 10 bases, and 18 bases lay in between. In germline, CDR1 is SNHLY, CDR2 FYNNEI. The CDR3 is made up of 14 amino acids. The CDR3 is CASSEGSGSWRAFF. DNA of the CDR3: TGTGCCAGCAGTGAGGGGAGTGGATCATGGCGAGCTTTCTTT.

The chain recombines TRBV4-2 with TRBJ2-5; TRBD2 agrees at 12 bases. The CDR3 has 17 residues. V dropped 3 bases and J dropped 10; count of bases not matched to a gene: 15. The V gene's germline CDR1 is LGHNA and CDR2 YNFKEQ. The CDR3 DNA follows: TGTGCCAGCAGCCAGCCTCTAGCGGGGGGGCCCTCGATGGGCCAGTACTTC. This codes for CASSQPLAGGPSMGQYF.

The rearrangement links TRBV7-3 to TRBJ1-1, with D uncertain. The CDR3 spans 14 residues. Germline loops: CDR1 SGHTA, CDR2 FQGTGA. V dropped 1 base and J dropped 5 bases, with 11 bases sitting between them. The CDR3 DNA reads as TGTGCCAGCAGCTTAATCGGTGGCGGGACTGAAGCTTTCTTT. It is translated as CASSLIGGGTEAFF.

This rearrangement joins TRBV21-1 to TRBJ1-5; the table gives TRBD1 as D, unverified against the DNA. TRBV21-1 is deemed a pseudogene. The CDR3 covers 19 residues. Here the CDR3 DNA reads TGTGCCAGCAGCATAGGTTGGACAGGGGGTCTGTTGGGTGATCAGCCCCAGCATTTT. This encodes CASSIGWTGGLLGDQPQHF.

This chain links TRBV5-1 with TRBJ2-3; weak D call: TRBD1 (6 bases). The CDR3 contains 14 residues. Germline values: CDR1 SGHRS, CDR2 YFSETQ. V lost 4 bases, J lost 2 bases, and 11 bases lay in between. CDR3 sequence: CASSVGGFTDTQYF. CDR3 in DNA: TGCGCCAGCAGCGTAGGGGGTTTCACAGATACGCAGTATTTT.

V and J are TRBV19 and TRBJ1-2; TRBD1 aligns across 9 bases. Germline V CDR1 and CDR2: LNHDA, SQIVND (reference sequence). The CDR3 loop spans 14 amino acids. V dropped 8 bases and J dropped 5; count of bases not matched to a gene: 9. CDR3 loop: CASGTGTGSYGYTF. For the CDR3, the DNA is TGTGCCAGTGGAACCGGGACAGGGTCTTATGGCTACACCTTC. Using reference TRBV19 and TRBJ1-2 for the parts outside the CDR3, the full variable domain is DGGITQSPKYLFRKEGQNVTLSCEQNLNHDAMYWYRQDPGQGLRLIYYSQIVNDFQKGDIAEGYSVSREKKESFPLTVTSAQKNPTAFYLCASGTGTGSYGYTFGSGTRLTVV.

CDR3 protein: CASSLQGHDSPLHF. CDR3 nucleotide sequence: TGTGCCAGCAGTCTCCAGGGGCATGATTCACCCCTCCACTTT. J is TRBJ1-6 and V is TRBV27; weak D call: TRBD1 (6 bases). The CDR3 has 14 amino acids. Germline-derived CDR1 and CDR2 are MNHEY and SMNVEV (reference sequence). V was shortened by 5 bases and J by 8 bases, with 13 bases between the two germline ends.

The chain has TRBV7-6 and TRBJ2-5; 11 positions match TRBD2. The J segment lost 2 bases and the V segment lost 5 bases, leaving 10 bases of the junction unmatched. Germline V gives CDR1 SGHVS, CDR2 FNYEAQ. CDR3 length equals 17 residues. CDR3 in DNA: TGTGCCAGCAGCCCCCGGCTAGCGGGGGGCAAACAAGAGACCCAGTACTTC. Translation gives CASSPRLAGGKQETQYF.

Note on this clone: The same CDR3 can be traced to other DNA sequences in this sample. The V and J genes are TRBV7-9 and TRBJ1-2; 9 bases line up with TRBD1. The V segment lost 5 bases and the J segment 8 bases; nucleotides outside the gene matches: 6. CDR3 length: 13 residues. Germline CDR1 SEHNR, CDR2 FQNEAQ (reference sequence). The CDR3 is CASSLGQGYGYTF. The DNA of the CDR3 is TGTGCCAGCAGCCTCGGACAGGGGTACGGCTACACCTTC.

This chain connects TRBV11-2 to TRBJ1-4; D not certain. V lost 2 bases and J 12 bases, leaving 16 bases between the germline ends. Looked up from germline, CDR1 is SGHAT and CDR2 is FQNNGV. This CDR3 spans 14 amino acids. In DNA, the CDR3 is TGTGCCAGCAGCTTACCGGGGAGCCCGAGGGAACTGTTTTTT. Protein sequence: CASSLPGSPRELFF.

The chain has TRBV10-1 and TRBJ2-7; D is possibly TRBD2 (7 bases). The ends were cut back, 0 bases at V and 5 bases at J, with 14 bases in the middle. Germline values: CDR1 WNHNN, CDR2 SYGVQD (reference sequence). This CDR3 has 15 residues. The CDR3 region is CASSESTFGGHEQYF. The CDR3 DNA is TGCGCCAGCAGTGAGTCGACGTTCGGGGGGCACGAGCAGTACTTC.

The V gene is TRBV2, the J gene TRBJ2-7; D possibly corresponds to TRBD1 (6 bases). The CDR3 runs 13 residues. Germline values: CDR1 SNHLY, CDR2 FYNNEI. Trimming pared 6 bases from V and 4 bases from J, leaving 13 bases between. The CDR3, as DNA: TGTGCCAGCAGGGGGACATTCCAATACGAGCAGTACTTC. Translated: CASRGTFQYEQYF.

This CDR3 reads CASSIGDQPQHF. As DNA, the CDR3 is TGTGCCAGTAGTATAGGCGATCAGCCCCAGCATTTT. The chain couples TRBV19 to TRBJ1-5; D uncertain. The ends were cut back, 1 base at V and 5 bases at J, with 3 bases in the middle. Germline V gene data show CDR1 as LNHDA and CDR2 as SQIVND (reference sequence). There are 12 residues in the CDR3. The whole variable domain, filled in from reference TRBV19 and TRBJ1-5, reads DGGITQSPKYLFRKEGQNVTLSCEQNLNHDAMYWYRQDPGQGLRLIYYSQIVNDFQKGDIAEGYSVSREKKESFPLTVTSAQKNPTAFYLCASSIGDQPQHFGDGTRLSIL.

J is TRBJ2-5 and V is TRBV27, with 12 bases lining up with TRBD2. The germline V gene encodes CDR1 MNHEY and CDR2 SMNVEV (reference sequence). The V gene end was trimmed by 6 bases and the J gene end by 5 bases; junction bases not matched to a gene: 4. CDR3 length: 14 amino acids. Written as DNA, the CDR3 is TGTGCCAGCAGCCTTACTAGCGGGGGGGAGACCCAGTACTTC. Residues: CASSLTSGGETQYF.

The chain is built from TRBV28 and TRBJ1-6, with D tentatively TRBD1 (6 bases). CDR3 size: 14 residues. The V end was cut by 6 bases, the J end by 10 bases, with 16 bases between. The V gene's germline CDR1 is MDHEN and CDR2 SYDVKM. The CDR3 bases are TGTGCCAGCAGACTAACAGGGTCCGGCTCACCCCTCCACTTT. This sequence encodes CASRLTGSGSPLHF.

V gene TRBV5-1 combines with J gene TRBJ1-1, with D perhaps TRBD1 (5 bases). V lost 4 bases and J lost 0, with 13 bases in between. Germline values: CDR1 SGHRS, CDR2 YFSETQ. This CDR3 is 15 amino acids long. Written as DNA, the CDR3 is TGCGCCAGCAGCCCAATACAGGATTTGAACACTGAAGCTTTCTTT. This sequence encodes CASSPIQDLNTEAFF.

The rearrangement links TRBV12-3 or TRBV12-4 to TRBJ1-1; possibly TRBD1 for D (5 bases). The germline V and J ends were trimmed by 3 bases and 5 bases, with 10 bases remaining between them. There are 13 residues in the CDR3. CDR3 protein: CASSFKGKTEAFF. CDR3 sequence (DNA): TGTGCCAGCAGTTTTAAGGGGAAAACTGAAGCTTTCTTT.